The sequence of this T cell receptor (beta chain) was determined in a study of shared clonotypes between healthy human individuals (dated by TCRdb to about 2020). At the level of the whole study: The cohort included a few men and two women between 18 and 49 years of age. The study deeply sequenced blood TCR repertoires of several healthy adults to estimate repertoire size and the extent of clonotype sharing between individuals. Per donor, leukapheresis produced somewhere between about 0.8 and 9 billion PBMCs. To increase sequencing depth and limit assay-specific biases, different laboratories used diverse techniques to prepare libraries and sequence TCR repertoires. Per donor, three plates each were used for CD4 naive and CD4 memory, two for CD8 naive, and one for CD8 memory. Results the study describes overall, beyond this receptor: Incomplete sequencing was indicated by rarefaction of sorted-subset datasets, despite the large sequencing depth. Sampling was restricted to blood, and TCR repertoires in tissues likely differ from the TCR repertoires found in blood. Across a few donors, roughly 5.4% of naive CD4, approximately 3.6% of naive CD8, roughly 2.3% of memory CD4, and 0.3% to 0.45% of memory CD8 clonotypes were shared. The small number of donors limited the genetic and exposure-history diversity represented. Larger estimated clonotype richness was generally found for naive subsets than for memory subsets. Pairwise subsampling indicated that sequencing depth was expected to affect the degree of clonotype sharing among donors. Clonotypes shared by all four sorted-subset donors showed higher generation probabilities than non-shared clonotypes.

Using the deep immunoSEQ assay, TCR CDR3 regions were amplified from genomic DNA by multiplex PCR. Extracted genomic DNA from each cell subset was spread evenly across all wells of several immunoSEQ 96-well plates, with each plate serving as a replicate. For sorted subsets, 200 to 250 ng of genomic DNA, equivalent to 25,000 to 35,000 T cell genomes, went into each replicate PCR. Purified libraries were quantified with a Qubit 3.0 fluorometer, sized on a Bioanalyzer 2100, and re-quantified with the KAPA Library Quantification kit. Every immunoSEQ 96-well plate was sequenced on a dedicated single-read 150-cycle Illumina NextSeq 550 flow cell. On the authors' methods: The immunoSEQ output contained only junctional sequences without quality scores, so filtering could not match that applied to full-length reads. To assign V/J genes and CDR3, sequences were annotated using PyIR, a Python wrapper for IgBLAST v1.9, with IMGT germline references. Any read was removed if the V/J assignment was weak (E-value above 1e-6), the CDR3 was missing, or the read contained stop codons, out-of-frame junctions, or ambiguous translated residues. V3J clonotypes were defined by identical inferred V gene, J gene, and CDR3 amino acid sequence. Percentage overlap between repertoires was computed as shared unique clonotypes divided by the size of the smaller repertoire. Richness of each repertoire was evaluated using RTK rarefaction, the Chao1 estimator, and Recon v2.1 estimates of unobserved clonotypes. Generation probabilities for all TCRbeta clonotypes obtained by the gDNA method from several donors were computed using OLGA. What TCRdb holds here is the immuneACCESS table cut down to in-frame rearrangements. Part of the clones is not present; checked against another copy, under half of the missing clones reflect an unresolved V gene, and the others are unexplained. V and J calls and clone size come straight from that table; D and trimming were deduced from the DNA. A total of approximately 2.1 million clones appear in this sample, 85% to 95% of them only once. The ten largest clones add up to under 0.45% of the sample.

With regard to this clone: The specificity of this receptor is unknown. No much larger clone is present one base from it, and per-base qualities are unavailable.

The donors were healthy, HIV-negative adults who had no recently reported acute infections or vaccinations. Every donor was a Caucasian adult residing in Nashville, Tennessee, USA. CD4+ T cells were enriched through magnetic negative selection, after which naive cells were positively selected on CD45RA and the remaining negative fraction served as the memory subset. Blood was collected by leukapheresis, and PBMCs were isolated by Ficoll-Histopaque density gradient centrifugation and then cryopreserved in liquid nitrogen vapor phase. Analytical flow cytometry was used to check the purity and quantity of each magnetically sorted T cell population. Genomic DNA was isolated from each sorted fraction and quantified by UV absorbance on a Nanodrop 2000c. The sample consisted of naive CD4+ T cells from PBMCs. The sample's cell subset or site label, in plain terms: CD45RA+ positively selected. The TCR was taken from a man between 18 and 35 years old in good health. Some clones in this sample may be carry-over from other donors' samples.

The nucleotides are TGTGCCAGCAGCTTAGGGGCTAGCGGGTATGAGCAGTTCTTC. The resulting protein is CASSLGASGYEQFF. The V and J segments used are TRBV11-3 and TRBJ2-1, and 8 junctional nucleotides match TRBD2. The germline V gene specifies SGHNT as CDR1 and YENEEA as CDR2. Trimmed from V: 1 base; trimmed from J: 8 bases; junction bases lacking a gene match: 4. The cysteine opens and the phenylalanine closes a CDR3 of 14 amino acids. Only the CDR3 DNA is retained, 42 bases long and in frame from the first base.